This T cell receptor (beta chain) originates from a study of PD-L1 blockade in urothelial cancer. The CDR3 has 14 residues. The V gene's germline CDR1 is LNHNV and CDR2 YYDKDF (reference sequence). V lost 3 bases, J lost 3 bases, and 4 bases stayed unmatched. Produced via immunoSEQ multiplex PCR; TCRdb's table is partial and in-frame only. The repertoire consists of some 76,000 clones, with around 90% occurring once and the leading ten covering around 3.4%. The TCR comes from a man in his fifties or sixties with urothelial cancer. The rearrangement joins TRBV15 to TRBJ1-2; 7 nucleotides line up with TRBD1. The input for sequencing was PBMCs, taken around atezolizumab (anti-PD-L1) treatment. CDR3 region: CATSRGDSYYGYTF. In DNA form, the CDR3 reads TGTGCCACCAGCAGGGGGGACAGCTACTATGGCTACACCTTC.